This T cell receptor (beta chain) is drawn from a study of shared clonotypes between healthy human individuals. At the level of the study: The plates for each donor numbered three CD4 naive, three CD4 memory, two CD8 naive and one CD8 memory. Study-wide points: It was anticipated that sequencing depth would influence how many clonotypes donors shared.

Per the germline V gene, CDR1 is MDHEN and CDR2 is SYDVKM. The CDR3 extends over 14 amino acids. Trimming stripped 5 bases from V and 2 bases from J, with 13 bases between. For this clone: Its specificity is unknown.

A CD45RA-negative memory subset and a CD45RA+ naive subset were separated from the CD4+ cells. Each subset's genomic DNA was split evenly across several immunoSEQ plates. TCRdb keeps only in-frame clones here, not all; method: immunoSEQ multiplex PCR. The sample holds over a million clones, roughly 74% seen once. This TCR came from a man aged 18 to 30 in good health. Some clones in this sample may be carry-over from other donors' samples. The gene calls are TRBV28 and TRBJ2-7; D might be TRBD2 (6 bases). The sequencing input was memory CD4+ T cells from PBMCs. The subset was: CD45RA-negative fraction. CDR3 sequence reads: CASSTPGETYEQYF. CDR3 in DNA: TGTGCCAGCAGTACCCCGGGGGAGACCTACGAGCAGTACTTC.